The 30 T cell receptor beta chains below were found in one sample sequenced in a study of CD8 T cells in Susac syndrome. Random hexamers served to reverse transcribe roughly 0.5 to 1 ug RNA. TCRdb redid the calling of the immunoSEQ multiplex PCR reads with MiXCR, one entry per CDR3 protein. This table has 160,000 or so distinct CDR3 sequences, 85% to 95% appearing once. Sequences were obtained from CD4+ T cells from PBMCs. All receptors derive from a human donor in good health.

The chain has TRBV19 and TRBJ2-7, with D maybe TRBD2 (5 bases). The CDR3 is made up of 15 amino acids. Trimming took off 1 base at V and 0 bases at J, with 10 bases between the two ends. Looked up from germline, CDR1 is LNHDA and CDR2 is SQIVND (reference sequence). The CDR3 here is CASSIVRETSYEQYF. The DNA for the CDR3 is TGTGCCAGTAGTATAGTACGGGAAACCTCCTACGAGCAGTACTTC.

The table lists this clonotype with a count of one. The rearrangement uses TRBV7-2 and TRBJ1-1; D ambiguous. CDR1 is SGHTA and CDR2 is FQGNSA in the germline V gene. V shed 5 bases and J shed 2 bases, with 12 bases lying between them. The CDR3 extends over 14 amino acids. Here the CDR3 reads CASSPTTVNTEAFF. The CDR3 DNA is TGTGCCAGCAGCCCGACTACAGTTAACACTGAAGCTTTCTTT. Full variable domain (remainder filled in from reference TRBV7-2 and TRBJ1-1): GAGVSQSPSNKVTEKGKDVELRCDPISGHTALYWYRQSLGQGLEFLIYFQGNSAPDKSGLPSDRFSAERTGGSVSTLTIQRTQQEDSAVYLCASSPTTVNTEAFFGQGTRLTVV.

The rearrangement uses TRBV5-1 and TRBJ1-4; D may be TRBD1 (5 bases). V was clipped by 0 bases and J by 7 bases, with 10 bases between them. Germline values: CDR1 SGHRS, CDR2 YFSETQ. The CDR3 consists of 14 residues. CDR3 in amino acids: CASSLVGGVEKLFF. The CDR3, as DNA: TGCGCCAGCAGCTTGGTGGGGGGTGTTGAAAAACTGTTTTTT.

This chain joins TRBV4-2 and TRBJ2-3; maybe TRBD2 (6 bases). This CDR3 is 15 amino acids long. Trimming cost V 3 bases and J 3 bases, with 13 bases left between them. Germline CDR1 reads LGHNA; CDR2 reads YNFKEQ. The CDR3 loop reads CASSHQLATTDTQYF. The CDR3 DNA reads as TGTGCCAGCAGCCATCAACTAGCTACTACAGATACGCAGTATTTT.

The CDR3 region has the DNA TGTGCCAGCGGGGAGTTTGGTGGCTACACCTTC. Its translation is CASGEFGGYTF. V usage is TRBV6-2 or TRBV6-3 and J usage is TRBJ1-2; the D is unclear. The CDR3 sequence is 11 residues long. CDR1 and CDR2 (germline): MNHEY, SVGEGT. V lost 8 bases and J lost 7, with 11 bases in between.

The rearrangement links TRBV29-1 to TRBJ1-4; D possibly corresponds to TRBD1 (5 bases). Germline assignment: CDR1 SQVTM and CDR2 ANQGSEA. This CDR3 has 14 amino acids. Deletions cut 3 bases from V and 3 bases from J, with 11 bases between. The CDR3 spells CSVDRTGSNEKLFF. CDR3 sequence (DNA): TGCAGCGTTGACCGAACAGGTTCTAATGAAAAACTGTTTTTT.

The CDR3 loop reads CATSFGQGDEKLFF. DNA for the CDR3: TGTGCCACCAGCTTCGGACAGGGCGATGAAAAACTGTTTTTT. The rearrangement uses TRBV15 and TRBJ1-4, with 8 nucleotides matching TRBD1. Germline CDR1 is LNHNV and CDR2 is YYDKDF (reference sequence). The CDR3 has 14 residues. Trimming took 5 bases from V and 6 from J; bases not matched to a gene: 5.

The chain is built from TRBV7-3 and TRBJ2-7; D could derive from TRBD1 or TRBD2 (5 bases each). The CDR3 is 14 amino acids. In germline, CDR1 is SGHTA, CDR2 FQGTGA. The germline V and J ends were trimmed by 3 bases and 2 bases, with 11 bases remaining between them. The CDR3 region is CASSFTPGPYEQYF. The CDR3 bases are TGTGCCAGCAGCTTCACCCCGGGACCCTACGAGCAGTACTTC.

V gene TRBV12-3 or TRBV12-4 combines with J gene TRBJ1-4; D is possibly TRBD1 (6 bases). The V and J ends lost 7 bases and 14 bases respectively, with 23 bases between them. This CDR3 is 14 amino acids long. DNA of the CDR3: TGTGCCAGCAAGCTTTCCCAGACAGGCCAATGGCTGTTTTTT. It codes for CASKLSQTGQWLFF.

The chain carries TRBV30 and TRBJ1-2, with 8 bases identical to TRBD1. CDR3 length: 16 amino acids. The germline CDR1 and CDR2 sequences are GTSNPN and SVGIG (reference sequence). Trimming at V came to 4 bases and at J to 5 bases, leaving 15 bases not matched to a gene. CDR3 nucleotides: TGTGCCTGGACCCAGGACAGGGTAGAATTTGGGTATGGCTACACCTTC. It encodes CAWTQDRVEFGYGYTF.

V gene TRBV9 combines with J gene TRBJ1-3; D is undetermined. Looked up from germline, CDR1 is SGDLS and CDR2 is YYNGEE. With 0 bases removed from V and 0 bases from J, the gap between germline ends came to 7 bases. The CDR3 is made up of 15 amino acids. CDR3 sequence (DNA): TGTGCCAGCAGCGTAGGTCACATCTCTGGAAACACCATATATTTT. Translating gives CASSVGHISGNTIYF.

V usage is TRBV7-9 and J usage is TRBJ1-2, with D hard to call. The germline CDR1 and CDR2 sequences are SEHNR and FQNEAQ (reference sequence). The CDR3 totals 14 residues. Between the trimmed V and J ends, which lost 5 bases and 6 bases, there was a span of 16 bases. CDR3 bases: TGTGCCAGCAGCGTTACCGGGCCCGGGGATGGCTACACCTTC. Encoded protein: CASSVTGPGDGYTF.

The gene calls are TRBV19 and TRBJ1-5, with D perhaps TRBD1 (6 bases). Germline V gene data show CDR1 as LNHDA and CDR2 as SQIVND (reference sequence). The CDR3 length is 16 residues. Trimming took 3 bases from V and 0 from J, leaving 12 bases between them. The CDR3 region is CASSILGGHSNQPQHF. The CDR3, as DNA: TGTGCCAGTAGTATCTTGGGGGGGCATAGCAATCAGCCCCAGCATTTT.

This chain connects TRBV4-1 to TRBJ2-7; 9 bases match TRBD2. Trimming removed 1 base from V and 4 bases from J; junction bases left unmatched: 11. Germline V gene data show CDR1 as MGHRA and CDR2 as YSYEKL. CDR3 length equals 17 residues. CDR3 sequence reads: CASSQGYAGGGVYEQYF. CDR3 bases: TGCGCCAGCAGCCAAGGATACGCGGGAGGGGGAGTATACGAGCAGTACTTC.

The gene calls are TRBV6-5 and TRBJ1-2; no firm D call. The CDR3 has 14 residues. Per germline, CDR1 MNHEY and CDR2 SVGAGI. Trimming removed 2 bases at V and 8 bases at J, with 15 bases between. In nucleotides, the CDR3 is TGTGCCAGCAGTTACGCACTCTATACGGGCGGCTACACCTTC. Translating it yields CASSYALYTGGYTF.

V gene TRBV20-1 combines with J gene TRBJ2-2, with D tentatively TRBD1 (6 bases). CDR1 is DFQATT, CDR2 SNEGSKA, per germline (reference sequence). The germline V and J ends were trimmed by 1 base and 0 bases, with 9 bases remaining between them. The CDR3 length is 15 residues. The CDR3 sequence is CSARGGQSNTGELFF. The CDR3 DNA sequence: TGCAGTGCTAGAGGAGGACAGTCGAACACCGGGGAGCTGTTTTTT.

This clonotype occurred once. The chain links TRBV5-1 to TRBJ2-1; 9 nucleotides align to TRBD2. V trimming: 4 bases; J trimming: 8 bases; junction bases outside the gene matches: 10. This CDR3 comprises 15 residues. CDR1 and CDR2 from the germline V gene are SGHRS and YFSETQ. The CDR3: CASSASSGVGDEQFF. The CDR3 nucleotides are TGCGCCAGCAGCGCTTCTAGCGGGGTCGGGGATGAGCAGTTCTTC.

The rearrangement links TRBV5-1 to TRBJ2-7; weak D call: TRBD1 (6 bases). V gave up 1 base and J gave up 2 bases, with 16 bases separating them. CDR3 length: 16 residues. Looked up from germline, CDR1 is SGHRS and CDR2 is YFSETQ. The CDR3 DNA is TGCGCCAGCAGCTTGTGGTCGGCAGGGGCCACCTACGAGCAGTACTTC. The encoded protein is CASSLWSAGATYEQYF.

This clonotype was counted a few times. The V call is TRBV14, the J call TRBJ2-5, with a possible D match to TRBD2 (6 bases). From germline, CDR1 is SGHDN and CDR2 FVKESK. V was cut by 3 bases and J by 4 bases, with 15 bases left in between. This CDR3 has 15 amino acids. CDR3 DNA sequence: TGTGCCAGCAGCCAGCCAGGGACTTTCCGAGAGACCCAGTACTTC. As protein: CASSQPGTFRETQYF. Complete variable domain (other parts from reference TRBV14 and TRBJ2-5): EAGVTQFPSHSVIEKGQTVTLRCDPISGHDNLYWYRRVMGKEIKFLLHFVKESKQDESGMPNNRFLAERTGGTYSTLKVQPAELEDSGVYFCASSQPGTFRETQYFGPGTRLLVL.

The chain joins TRBV14 to TRBJ1-1; D gene unclear. This CDR3 is 14 amino acids long. V was clipped by 6 bases and J by 4 bases, with 15 bases between them. The germline V gene has CDR1 SGHDN and CDR2 FVKESK. Here the CDR3 DNA reads TGTGCCAGCAGTCCTAGACGAGGGAGCACTGAAGCTTTCTTT. Protein product: CASSPRRGSTEAFF.

The CDR3 reads CASSPWGEGTQYF. For the CDR3, the DNA is TGTGCCAGCAGCCCCTGGGGTGAAGGTACGCAGTATTTT. This chain connects TRBV7-2 to TRBJ2-3, with D unclear. In germline, CDR1 is SGHTA, CDR2 FQGNSA. The CDR3 has 13 residues. Trimming cost V 5 bases and J 8 bases, with 14 bases left between them.

V is TRBV3-1 and J is TRBJ1-1, with D unclear. This CDR3 is 13 amino acids long. The V end was cut by 8 bases, the J end by 1 base, with 11 bases between. CDR1 LGHDT and CDR2 YNNKEL come from the germline V gene (reference sequence). The CDR3 nucleotides are TGTGCCAGCCGATATAGGCGGAACACTGAAGCTTTCTTT. Translated: CASRYRRNTEAFF.

The chain recombines TRBV5-1 with TRBJ1-6; D call uncertain. Per germline, CDR1 SGHRS and CDR2 YFSETQ. This CDR3 is built from 12 residues. The V end was cut by 1 base, the J end by 10 bases, with 6 bases between. The CDR3 nucleotides read TGCGCCAGCAGCTTGTTGGACTCACCCCTCCACTTT. Translating gives CASSLLDSPLHF.

The chain recombines TRBV23-1 with TRBJ1-4; D might be TRBD1 (5 bases). TRBV23-1 is designated an ORF whose function remains uncertain. The CDR3 covers 15 residues. V was shortened by 1 base and J by 7 bases, with 13 bases between the two germline ends. The CDR3 nucleotides are TGCGCCAGCAGTCAATTCGGCTCAGGGTGTGAAAAACTGTTTTTT. Translated: CASSQFGSGCEKLFF.

The J gene is TRBJ2-5, the V gene TRBV6-1; D possibly matches TRBD1 or TRBD2 (5 bases each). Germline values: CDR1 MNHNS, CDR2 SASEGT. The CDR3 contains 16 residues. Between the trimmed V and J ends, which lost 2 bases and 3 bases, there was a span of 16 bases. The CDR3 nucleotides read TGTGCCAGCAGTGAACCCCGGGACCGAAGGGAAGAGACCCAGTACTTC. This encodes CASSEPRDRREETQYF.

This clonotype was observed once. The V and J genes are TRBV29-1 and TRBJ1-2, with 11 bases lining up with TRBD1. V lost 7 bases and J lost 3; bases outside the gene matches: 4. Germline loops: CDR1 SQVTM, CDR2 ANQGSEA. The CDR3 has 13 residues. The CDR3 region is CSAWDRGDYGYTF. The CDR3 nucleotides read TGCAGCGCTTGGGACAGGGGGGACTATGGCTACACCTTC.

V is TRBV29-1 and J is TRBJ2-2; TRBD2 aligns across 12 bases. There are 13 residues in the CDR3. V was pared by 8 bases and J by 7 bases, with 5 bases of the junction left unmatched. Germline V lookup: CDR1 SQVTM, CDR2 ANQGSEA. Written as DNA, the CDR3 is TGCAGCTGCCGACTAGCGGGGGTCGGGGAGCTGTTTTTT. Translated: CSCRLAGVGELFF.

The chain links TRBV12-5 to TRBJ2-7, with TRBD2 as a possible D gene (6 bases). The CDR3 runs 16 residues. The V end lost 4 bases, the J end lost 5 bases, and 21 bases lay between the germline ends. Per germline, CDR1 LGHNT and CDR2 FRNRAP. The chain's CDR3 is CASGSGEIWPGDEQYF. The CDR3 DNA reads as TGTGCTAGTGGTTCGGGAGAGATATGGCCCGGGGACGAGCAGTACTTC.

J is TRBJ1-1 and V is TRBV29-1; D unclear. CDR1 is SQVTM, CDR2 ANQGSEA, per germline. The CDR3 runs to 14 residues. Trimming took off 7 bases at V and 0 bases at J, with 15 bases between the two ends. In DNA, the CDR3 is TGCAGCGCCCGAGGATCTGCCATGAACACTGAAGCTTTCTTT. Protein: CSARGSAMNTEAFF. Variable domain in full (rest from reference TRBV29-1 and TRBJ1-1): SAVISQKPSRDICQRGTSLTIQCQVDSQVTMMFWYRQQPGQSLTLIATANQGSEATYESGFVIDKFPISRPNLTFSTLTVSNMSPEDSSIYLCSARGSAMNTEAFFGQGTRLTVV.

The genes are TRBV30 and TRBJ1-1; maybe TRBD1 (6 bases). V gave up 4 bases and J gave up 1 base, with 10 bases separating them. This CDR3 contains 13 residues. Germline-derived CDR1 and CDR2 are GTSNPN and SVGIG (reference sequence). CDR3 residues: CAWNAGANTEAFF. The CDR3 DNA follows: TGTGCCTGGAACGCAGGGGCGAACACTGAAGCTTTCTTT. The full variable domain, its missing parts supplied by reference TRBV30 and TRBJ1-1, is SQTIHQWPATLVQPVGSPLSLECTVEGTSNPNLYWYRQAAGRGLQLLFYSVGIGQISSEVPQNLSASRPQDRQFILSSKKLLLSDSGFYLCAWNAGANTEAFFGQGTRLTVV.